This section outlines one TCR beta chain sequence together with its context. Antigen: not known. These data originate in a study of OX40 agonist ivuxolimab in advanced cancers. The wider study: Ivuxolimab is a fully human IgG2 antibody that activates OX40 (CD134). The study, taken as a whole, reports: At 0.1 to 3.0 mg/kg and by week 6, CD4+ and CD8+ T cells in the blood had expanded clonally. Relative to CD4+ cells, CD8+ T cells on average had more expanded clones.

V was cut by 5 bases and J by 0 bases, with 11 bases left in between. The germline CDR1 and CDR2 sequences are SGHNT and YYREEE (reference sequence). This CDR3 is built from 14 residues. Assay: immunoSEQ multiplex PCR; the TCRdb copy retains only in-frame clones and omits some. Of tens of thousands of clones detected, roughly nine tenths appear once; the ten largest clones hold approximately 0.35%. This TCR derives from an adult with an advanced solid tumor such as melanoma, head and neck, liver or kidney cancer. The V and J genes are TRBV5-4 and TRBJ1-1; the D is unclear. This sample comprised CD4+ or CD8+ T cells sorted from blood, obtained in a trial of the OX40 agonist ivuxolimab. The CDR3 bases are TGTGCCAGCAGGTCGGGAGGGTTGAACACTGAAGCTTTCTTT. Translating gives CASRSGGLNTEAFF.